Following are 3 T cell receptor beta chains from one sample sequenced in a study of blood T cell repertoires in COVID-19. Here immunoSEQ multiplex PCR was the method, and the copy in TCRdb shows in-frame clones only, minus some. The sample carries roughly 45,000 clones, roughly 80% recorded once. Specimen: peripheral blood. The receptors were sampled from a woman aged 70 to 79 with acute or convalescent COVID-19.

This clone was observed a handful of times. The rearrangement joins TRBV28 to TRBJ1-5, with 8 bases identical to TRBD1. The germline V gene has CDR1 MDHEN and CDR2 SYDVKM. Unmatched junction bases numbered 11, after V lost 2 bases and J lost 5 bases. The CDR3 totals 17 residues. DNA of the CDR3: TGTGCCAGCAGTTTAATAGGCCTCACAGGGGGGGATCAGCCCCAGCATTTT. Its protein product is CASSLIGLTGGDQPQHF.

This clone was observed a few times. V usage is TRBV11-1 and J usage is TRBJ2-5, with unresolved D. The CDR3 runs 11 residues. V was clipped by 5 bases and J by 5 bases, with 6 bases between them. Germline loops: CDR1 SGHAT, CDR2 FQDESV (reference sequence). The DNA for the CDR3 is TGTGCCAGCAGCCCTCCCGAGACCCAGTACTTC. It codes for CASSPPETQYF.

The chain couples TRBV15 to TRBJ1-2; D perhaps matches TRBD1 (6 bases). Germline V gene data show CDR1 as LNHNV and CDR2 as YYDKDF (reference sequence). The CDR3 is made up of 16 amino acids. The V gene lost 1 base and the J gene lost 4 bases, with 16 bases spanning the gap. Here the CDR3 DNA reads TGTGCCACCAGCAGAGTCGGTCAGGGGATAGCCTATGGCTACACCTTC. It yields the protein CATSRVGQGIAYGYTF.